The 24 T cell receptor beta chains presented below share a single source sample, sequenced in a study of PD-1 blockade in classical Hodgkin lymphoma (dated by TCRdb to 2020 to 2022). Per the publication, the time point label means: cycle 1 day 1 (C1D1), immediately before nivolumab initiation. All trial patients had relapsed after autologous stem cell transplantation, with cohorts A, B and C differing in prior brentuximab vedotin exposure. Library construction relied on the immunoSEQ multiplex PCR assay. TCRdb retrieved this table from immuneACCESS and kept in-frame rearrangements only. Not all clones are present; in checked studies, unresolved V genes account for under half, and no reason is known for the remainder. This sample is represented by 40,000 to 45,000 clones; approximately 64% of them were singletons. Clones ranked in the top ten supply around 3% of the sample. Here the sequenced sample was peripheral blood mononuclear cells (PBMCs), taken at baseline. These TCRs come from a human donor with classical Hodgkin lymphoma.

The CDR3 DNA sequence: TGTGCCAGCAGGCTAGCGGATGTCAATGAGCAGTTCTTC. Residues: CASRLADVNEQFF. The V and J genes are TRBV4-2 and TRBJ2-1; 7 nucleotides align to TRBD2. The V segment lost 6 bases and the J segment 6 bases; nucleotides outside the gene matches: 5. CDR1 and CDR2 from the germline V gene are LGHNA and YNFKEQ. This CDR3 is 13 amino acids long.

The V and J genes are TRBV5-6 and TRBJ2-2, with 8 nucleotides matching TRBD1. CDR1 SGHDT and CDR2 YYEEEE come from the germline V gene. This CDR3 has 16 residues. V lost 0 bases, J lost 4 bases, and 5 bases stayed unmatched. In nucleotides, the CDR3 is TGTGCCAGCAGCTTGGACAGGGGGTCGAGCACCGGGGAGCTGTTTTTT. Translating it yields CASSLDRGSSTGELFF.

This clone was counted between two and nine times. CDR3: CASSLVRAGVMFTEAFF. In DNA form, the CDR3 reads TGTGCCAGCAGCTTAGTCCGGGCAGGGGTTATGTTCACTGAAGCTTTCTTT. This chain connects TRBV7-2 to TRBJ1-1, with D possibly being TRBD1 (6 bases). The CDR3 is 17 residues long. Germline V gene lookup returns CDR1 SGHTA and CDR2 FQGNSA. The ends were cut back, 1 base at V and 4 bases at J, with 19 bases in the middle.

V and J are TRBV7-6 and TRBJ2-7; D may be TRBD1 (5 bases). Per the germline V gene, CDR1 is SGHVS and CDR2 is FNYEAQ. The CDR3 spans 14 residues. Trimming shortened V by 3 bases and J by 2 bases, and 11 bases separated the two germline ends. The CDR3 DNA is TGTGCCAGCAGCTTGGGGCCCGACCCCTACGAGCAGTACTTC. It specifies CASSLGPDPYEQYF.

This chain links TRBV2 with TRBJ2-2, with a tentative D call TRBD2 (6 bases). The CDR3 runs 15 residues. V lost 6 bases to trimming and J lost 5 bases, with 16 bases between them. Germline assignment: CDR1 SNHLY and CDR2 FYNNEI. The CDR3 region has the DNA TGTGCCAGCAGCAGCCTAGCGAGCAAGACCGGGGAGCTGTTTTTT. Protein sequence: CASSSLASKTGELFF.

The chain joins TRBV18 to TRBJ1-5, with 9 nucleotides matching TRBD1. The V gene end was trimmed by 3 bases and the J gene end by 1 base; junction bases not matched to a gene: 13. CDR1 KGHSH and CDR2 LQKENI come from the germline V gene. The CDR3 has 19 residues. CDR3 in DNA: TGTGCCAGCTCACCTGCTGGACCGGGACAGGGTGGGAGCAATCAGCCCCAGCATTTT. Its translation: CASSPAGPGQGGSNQPQHF.

Turning to this clone: The germline gene is not matched at one end of the junction; a read error may be the cause. The V gene is TRBV7-7, the J gene TRBJ2-5; TRBD1 agrees at 9 bases. The germline V gene encodes CDR1 SSHAT and CDR2 FNYEAQ (reference sequence). The CDR3 sequence is 15 residues long. DNA of the CDR3: TGTGCTAGCAGCGAAATGGGACAGGGCAAAGAGACCCAGTACTTC. Protein product: CASSEMGQGKETQYF.

This clone was seen once. The chain couples TRBV20-1 to TRBJ2-1; D not certain. There are 10 residues in the CDR3. The germline V gene encodes CDR1 DFQATT and CDR2 SNEGSKA (reference sequence). V lost 5 bases to trimming and J lost 7 bases, with 6 bases between them. The CDR3 loop is CSAGDNEQFF. In DNA, the CDR3 is TGCAGTGCTGGGGATAATGAGCAGTTCTTC.

This chain uses TRBV6-1 with TRBJ2-7; tentatively, D is TRBD1 or TRBD2 (5 bases each). V lost 6 bases and J 1 base, leaving 10 bases between the germline ends. CDR1 MNHNS and CDR2 SASEGT come from the germline V gene. The CDR3 has 13 amino acids. The CDR3 protein is CASSQGVSYEQYF. The CDR3 bases are TGTGCCAGCAGCCAGGGAGTTTCCTACGAGCAGTACTTC.

This clone was seen a few times. The chain links TRBV25-1 to TRBJ1-2; a weak D match, TRBD1 (5 bases). Germline lookup yields CDR1 MGHDK and CDR2 SYGVNS. Trimming left V 0 bases short and J 7 bases short, with 12 bases between. The length of the CDR3 is 14 residues. The CDR3, as DNA: TGTGCCAGCAGTGAATATGGGGGGACCGTTGGCTACACCTTC. Amino acid sequence: CASSEYGGTVGYTF.

This clone appeared a single time. This chain joins TRBV7-9 and TRBJ2-6; possible D gene TRBD1, 5 bases. Trimming shortened V by 8 bases and J by 3 bases, and 23 bases separated the two germline ends. This CDR3 comprises 18 residues. Looked up from germline, CDR1 is SEHNR and CDR2 is FQNEAQ (reference sequence). Here the CDR3 DNA reads TGTGCCAGCCTGGGGCGCGTGCCTATACGCGGTGGGGCCAACGTCCTGACTTTC. It translates to CASLGRVPIRGGANVLTF.

In its sample, this clone was seen a few times. The rearrangement joins TRBV6-5 to TRBJ2-7; D call uncertain. Trimming left V 6 bases short and J 4 bases short, with 7 bases between. Germline V lookup: CDR1 MNHEY, CDR2 SVGAGI. The CDR3 is 11 amino acids. The chain's CDR3 is CASRAGYEQYF. CDR3 nucleotides: TGTGCCAGCAGGGCTGGTTACGAGCAGTACTTC.

The chain couples TRBV28 to TRBJ1-2; D perhaps matches TRBD1 (6 bases). The CDR3 spans 12 residues. With 8 bases removed from V and 7 bases from J, the gap between germline ends came to 14 bases. CDR1 and CDR2 from the germline V gene are MDHEN and SYDVKM. The CDR3 DNA reads TGTGCCAGCGGACAGAAGGTAGTTGGCTACACCTTC. Amino acids: CASGQKVVGYTF.

The chain uses TRBV7-6 and TRBJ2-1, with D tentatively TRBD2 (6 bases). Per the germline V gene, CDR1 is SGHVS and CDR2 is FNYEAQ. Trimming cost V 5 bases and J 4 bases, with 12 bases left between them. The length of the CDR3 is 14 residues. The CDR3, as DNA: TGTGCCAGCAGCGGAGGGGTGGAATACAATGAGCAGTTCTTC. Translation: CASSGGVEYNEQFF.

In this sample, this clone turned up a few times. This rearrangement joins TRBV25-1 to TRBJ2-1, with TRBD2 identical over 8 bases. Losses at the gene ends were 8 bases for V and 4 bases for J; bases not matched to a gene: 10. CDR1 and CDR2 (germline): MGHDK, SYGVNS. The CDR3 contains 15 residues. The CDR3 coding sequence is TGTGCCAGCGGACCCGGGGGGGGTCCTTACAATGAGCAGTTCTTC. Translation: CASGPGGGPYNEQFF.

This clone was seen only a few times. V gene TRBV7-3 combines with J gene TRBJ2-3, with 8 bases lining up with TRBD1. This CDR3 is built from 15 residues. Germline CDR1 SGHTA, CDR2 FQGTGA. The J segment lost 2 bases and the V segment lost 3 bases, leaving 4 bases of the junction unmatched. CDR3 sequence reads: CASSLDRAPTDTQYF. In DNA, the CDR3 is TGTGCCAGCAGCTTGGACAGGGCCCCCACAGATACGCAGTATTTT.

This rearrangement joins TRBV7-6 to TRBJ2-5; D uncertain. Trimming removed 2 bases at V and 5 bases at J, with 6 bases between. CDR3 length equals 12 residues. CDR1 is SGHVS, CDR2 FNYEAQ, per germline. CDR3 protein: CASSLSGETQYF. CDR3 nucleotide sequence: TGTGCCAGCAGCTTATCCGGGGAGACCCAGTACTTC.

The J gene is TRBJ2-5, the V gene TRBV4-2, with a tentative D call TRBD2 (6 bases). Germline V gene data show CDR1 as LGHNA and CDR2 as YNFKEQ. The CDR3 length is 16 residues. V shed 1 base and J shed 0 bases, with 12 bases lying between them. In nucleotides, the CDR3 is TGTGCCAGCAGCCAAGGCGGGGAGAATTACCAAGAGACCCAGTACTTC. This sequence encodes CASSQGGENYQETQYF.

The chain employs TRBV14 and TRBJ2-7; D is possibly TRBD1 or TRBD2 (5 bases each). Germline V gives CDR1 SGHDN, CDR2 FVKESK. Trimming took 1 base from V and 3 from J, leaving 7 bases between them. The CDR3 is made up of 13 amino acids. CDR3: CASSQVGVYEQYF. CDR3 sequence (DNA): TGTGCCAGCAGCCAAGTGGGGGTCTACGAGCAGTACTTC.

The genes are TRBV2 and TRBJ2-7; D gene ambiguous. Trimming left V 7 bases short and J 1 base short, with 5 bases between. Germline CDR1 SNHLY, CDR2 FYNNEI. The CDR3 contains 11 residues. CDR3 coding DNA: TGTGCCAGCAAAGGGTCCTACGAGCAGTACTTC. Protein product: CASKGSYEQYF.

This clone was seen at least ten times. This sequence joins TRBV7-9 and TRBJ1-1, with D perhaps TRBD1 (5 bases). CDR3 length: 12 amino acids. Germline V lookup: CDR1 SEHNR, CDR2 FQNEAQ (reference sequence). V was shortened by 10 bases and J by 0 bases, with 9 bases between the two germline ends. The chain's CDR3 is CAIGEMNTEAFF. Here the CDR3 DNA reads TGTGCCATAGGGGAGATGAACACTGAAGCTTTCTTT. The whole variable domain, remainder taken from reference TRBV7-9 and TRBJ1-1, is DTGVSQNPRHKITKRGQNVTFRCDPISEHNRLYWYRQTLGQGPEFLTYFQNEAQLEKSRLLSDRFSAERPKGSFSTLEIQRTEQGDSAMYLCAIGEMNTEAFFGQGTRLTVV.

In its sample, this clone was seen once. The chain has TRBV29-1 and TRBJ1-2; TRBD1 matches at 7 bases. This CDR3 spans 12 amino acids. Looked up from germline, CDR1 is SQVTM and CDR2 is ANQGSEA. The V gene end was trimmed by 3 bases and the J gene end by 10 bases; junction bases not matched to a gene: 8. The chain's CDR3 is CSVEDYRGYYTF. DNA for the CDR3: TGCAGCGTTGAGGACTACAGGGGATACTACACCTTC.

The chain uses TRBV19 and TRBJ1-5; 7 nucleotides match TRBD1. CDR3 size: 15 residues. The V gene's germline CDR1 is LNHDA and CDR2 SQIVND (reference sequence). J lost 5 bases, V lost 5 bases, and 9 bases had no gene match. CDR3 DNA sequence: TGTGCCAGTAGTTTCGGACAGGTTGGGGATCAGCCCCAGCATTTT. Its protein product is CASSFGQVGDQPQHF.

The chain has TRBV10-2 and TRBJ2-1; 10 nucleotides align to TRBD2. This CDR3 contains 15 residues. The V gene end was trimmed by 2 bases and the J gene end by 14 bases; junction bases not matched to a gene: 12. The germline V gene has CDR1 WSHSY and CDR2 SAAADI. The chain's CDR3 is CASSEDLAGVDGKFF. The CDR3 region has the DNA TGCGCCAGCAGTGAGGACCTAGCGGGGGTTGATGGGAAGTTCTTC.